These T cell receptor beta chains were read from a single sample in a study of read filtering for tumor transcriptome and immune sequencing. TCRdb recomputed calls from the reads with MiXCR, one row per CDR3 protein. The table has about 63,000 distinct CDR3 sequences, approximately 15% seen once; the top ten hold 45%. Sequencing was done on a sample of a population of CD138-negative cells sorted from bone marrow. All receptors come from a donor at least 40 years old with multiple myeloma. CDR3s include the opening cysteine and the closing phenylalanine or tryptophan. The D gene is left open where the match is weak. Clone size is given for some rows only: seen once, a few or many times, or a class if the clone is expanded.

d_call clone_size j_call v_call cdr3_nt cdr3_aa
NA many TRBJ1-2 TRBV7-9 TGTGCCAGCAGGCCGGACGTGAGCTATGGCTACACCTTC CASRPDVSYGYTF
TRBD2 many TRBJ2-7 TRBV20-1 TGCAGTGCTAGAGATCGATTTCCCGCGGTACTAGCGGGAGGGCCGGGGTACGAGCAGTACTTC CSARDRFPAVLAGGPGYEQYF
NA NA TRBJ1-1 TRBV10-3 TGTGCCATCAGTGAGAGGTCCAACACTGAAGCTTTCTTT CAISERSNTEAFF
NA many TRBJ1-1 TRBV12-3/TRBV12-4 TGTGCCAGCAGTTTACGGGAGAGCAACACTGAAGCTTTCTTT CASSLRESNTEAFF
TRBD2 many TRBJ2-1 TRBV6-2/TRBV6-3 TGTGCCAGCAGTTATGGGAGGGCTGAGCAGTTCTTC CASSYGRAEQFF
TRBD1 many TRBJ1-2 TRBV20-1 TGCAGTGCTAGAGATCCCGACAGGGGCGCGATCAGCTCTGGCTACACCTTC CSARDPDRGAISSGYTF
NA many TRBJ2-1 TRBV6-2/TRBV6-3 TGTGCCAGCAGTCAGAGCCGGACCTCAGTGTTCGATGAGCAGTTCTTC CASSQSRTSVFDEQFF
NA many TRBJ2-3 TRBV29-1 TGCAGCGTTGACGGCCAGGGAATAGGTACAGATACGCAGTATTTT CSVDGQGIGTDTQYF
NA many TRBJ1-5 TRBV28 TGTGCCAGCAGTTTGGCACAGTCGGTAGATCAGCCCCAGCATTTT CASSLAQSVDQPQHF
NA many TRBJ1-1 TRBV29-1 TGCAGCGTTGAACGGCGGAGCATGAACACTGAAGCTTTCTTT CSVERRSMNTEAFF
NA NA TRBJ1-1 TRBV12-3/TRBV12-4 TGTGCCAGCAGTTTCAGCATGTCGCCGCACACTGAAGCTTTCTTT CASSFSMSPHTEAFF
NA many TRBJ2-1 TRBV6-5 TGTGCCAGCAAAACTCTGAGCTCCTACAATGAGCAGTTCTTC CASKTLSSYNEQFF
NA many TRBJ1-5 TRBV5-1 TGCGCCAGCAGCTCGACAGGCTCTCAGCCCCAGCATTTT CASSSTGSQPQHF
TRBD1 many TRBJ2-7 TRBV2 TGTGCCAGCAGTGAAGAACAGGGGGTGAACTTC CASSEEQGVNF
TRBD2 NA TRBJ2-2 TRBV27 TGTGCCAGCAGTTTAGGTGGCGGGAGGGCCCCCGGGGAGCTGTTTTTT CASSLGGGRAPGELFF
NA many TRBJ2-3 TRBV5-1 TGCGCCAGCAAGCAGCCGAGCACAGATACGCAGTATTTT CASKQPSTDTQYF
TRBD1 many TRBJ1-1 TRBV15 TGTGCCACCGAGACCACAGGGGGGGTGACTGAAGCTTTCTTT CATETTGGVTEAFF
NA many TRBJ2-5 TRBV29-1 TGCAGCGTTGAATTTTCCGAAGAGACCCAGTACTTC CSVEFSEETQYF
NA many TRBJ2-7 TRBV19 TGTGCCAGTAGCGTCTTCTTGGGTAACGACGAGCAGTACTTC CASSVFLGNDEQYF
TRBD2 few TRBJ2-3 TRBV9 TGTGCCAGCAGCGAGACTAGCGCAACGCAGTATTTT CASSETSATQYF
NA NA TRBJ2-3 TRBV2 TGTGCCAGCAGTGACGAACGAGATACGCGGTATTTT CASSDERDTRYF
TRBD1 NA TRBJ2-3 TRBV7-9 TGTGCCAGCAGTGGACAGGGACCCACTCCAGATACGCAGTATTTT CASSGQGPTPDTQYF
TRBD2 many TRBJ2-7 TRBV30 TGTGCCTGGAGACCACCGGGACTAGCCTACGAGCAGTACTTC CAWRPPGLAYEQYF
TRBD2 many TRBJ2-1 TRBV5-1 TGCGCCAGCAGCTTAGGGACTAGTGAGTTGAATGAGCAGTTCTTC CASSLGTSELNEQFF
NA NA TRBJ1-1 TRBV18 TGTGCCAGCTCACCGTCGAAGACTTTCTTT CASSPSKTFF
TRBD2 NA TRBJ2-7 TRBV7-9 TGTGCCAGCGAGAACGACGCTAGCGGGGTGGCTTACGAGCAGTACTTC CASENDASGVAYEQYF
NA NA TRBJ2-2 TRBV15 TGTGCCACCAGCAGAGCACCGAACACCGGGGAGCTGTTTTTT CATSRAPNTGELFF
TRBD1 many TRBJ2-1 TRBV19 TGTGCCAGTAGTGCCGACAGGGGATCCTACAATGAGCAGTTCTTC CASSADRGSYNEQFF
NA many TRBJ2-2 TRBV6-1 TGTGCCAGCAGTTACCCCGGGGAGCTGTTTTTT CASSYPGELFF
TRBD1 many TRBJ2-3 TRBV19 TGTGCCAGTAAAAACAGGGGTAGTACAGATACGCAGTATTTT CASKNRGSTDTQYF
TRBD1 few TRBJ2-5 TRBV6-2/TRBV6-3 TGTGCCAGCAGCAGAATATCCCCCGACAGGGCCAAAGAGACCCAGTACTTC CASSRISPDRAKETQYF
NA many TRBJ1-1 TRBV20-1 TGCAGTGCTGAATGGGACGATGCACCTGAAGCTTTCTTT CSAEWDDAPEAFF
NA many TRBJ2-7 TRBV19 TGTGCCAGCGCCCGGTCAGTAGACACCTACGAGCAGTACTTC CASARSVDTYEQYF
NA many TRBJ1-5 TRBV7-8 TGTGCCAGCAGCACGGGGAGGGACAGCAATCAGCCCCAGCATTTT CASSTGRDSNQPQHF
TRBD1 many TRBJ1-5 TRBV20-1 TGCAGTGCCCCACAGACAGGGGGCGGCAGCAATCAGCCCCAGCATTTT CSAPQTGGGSNQPQHF
NA many TRBJ2-2 TRBV5-1 TGCGCCAGCAGCCCGGGGGGCACATCGAACACCGGGGAGCTGTTTTTT CASSPGGTSNTGELFF
NA many TRBJ2-7 TRBV27 TGTGCCAGCAGTTTAAAGGGGGGCCCCTACGAGCAGTACTTC CASSLKGGPYEQYF
NA many TRBJ2-5 TRBV20-1 TGCAGTGCTAGACCCCCCCAAGAGACCCAGTACTTC CSARPPQETQYF
NA many TRBJ1-3 TRBV18 TGTGCCAGCTCACCACCGGTCATCTCTGGAAACACCATATATTTT CASSPPVISGNTIYF
TRBD1 NA TRBJ2-5 TRBV7-9 TGTGCCAGCAGCTCAACCGGGACAGCAAAAGAGACCCAGTACTTC CASSSTGTAKETQYF
NA many TRBJ2-3 TRBV3-1 TGTGCCAGCAGCCAAGGAACAGGGATCACAGATACGCAGTATTTT CASSQGTGITDTQYF
TRBD2 few TRBJ2-3 TRBV5-4 TGTGCCAGCAGCCTAGCGAGCGGGGATTCAGATACGCAGTATTTT CASSLASGDSDTQYF
TRBD2 many TRBJ2-7 TRBV5-1 TGCGCCAGCAGCTCCGCGGGAGGAGGCGACGAGCAGTACTTC CASSSAGGGDEQYF
NA few TRBJ2-2 TRBV28 TGTGCCAGCAGGTGGACCCTGTCGGGGGAGCTGTTTTTT CASRWTLSGELFF
NA many TRBJ2-2 TRBV6-5 TGTGCCAGCAGTTACTCGTTTAGCAACACCGGGGAGCTGTTTTTT CASSYSFSNTGELFF
NA many TRBJ2-1 TRBV28 TGTGCCAGCATCACTGAAGGTGTCAATGAGCAGTTCTTC CASITEGVNEQFF
NA many TRBJ1-1 TRBV29-1 TGCAGCGTCCAGGGGCGGGTACACACTGAAGCTTTCTTT CSVQGRVHTEAFF
NA many TRBJ2-7 TRBV19 TGTGCCAGTAGTGCGGGGTCGGTAGGCTACGAGCAGTACTTC CASSAGSVGYEQYF
NA few TRBJ2-7 TRBV6-5 TGTGCCAGCAGCGAGGGCGGCGAGCAGTACTTC CASSEGGEQYF
NA many TRBJ1-1 TRBV7-9 TGTGCCAGCAGCCCATCGGGAGGGGGGCGAGCTACTGAAGCTTTCTTT CASSPSGGGRATEAFF
TRBD1 NA TRBJ2-5 TRBV4-1 TGCGCCAGCAGCCAAGAAGGGACAGGGGGCACGGAGACCCAGTACTTC CASSQEGTGGTETQYF
NA many TRBJ1-5 TRBV7-9 TGTGCCATCGAGGCCCCCGGGGGGCACCAGCATTTT CAIEAPGGHQHF
NA few TRBJ2-5 TRBV20-1 TGCAGTGCTAGAGCGGGACGCGCAAGGGAGACCCAGTACTTC CSARAGRARETQYF
NA few TRBJ2-2 TRBV6-2/TRBV6-3 TGTGCCAGCCTCGGCCAGAACACCGGGGGGCTGTTTTTT CASLGQNTGGLFF
TRBD1 many TRBJ2-1 TRBV7-9 TGTGCCAGCAGCATTCTGACAGGGAAAAATGAGCAGTTCTTC CASSILTGKNEQFF
NA many TRBJ2-3 TRBV5-6 TGTGCCAGCAGCACGACGTCAGGAGGGGTTGGAGATACGCAGTATTTT CASSTTSGGVGDTQYF
TRBD1 many TRBJ1-5 TRBV29-1 TGCAGCGTTGGAGGGGACAGGGGAAATCAGCCCCAGCATTTT CSVGGDRGNQPQHF